This TCR beta chain is from a study of memory CD4+ T cells and cytomegalovirus serostatus. Per germline, CDR1 MRHNA and CDR2 SNTAGT. The CDR3 is 16 amino acids. Trimming took 3 bases from V and 6 from J; bases not matched to a gene: 5. The sort gate was single viable CD3+CD4+CD8-CD45RO+ cells for memory CD4+ T cells. Authors' data handling: After removing out-of-frame reads, around 2,000,000 distinct TCRbeta sequences remained. This table comes from immunoSEQ multiplex PCR, and its TCRdb copy is limited to in-frame clones, with some not included. V and J calls and clone size follow that table, whereas D and trimming were derived from the DNA. The sample yields 45,000 to 55,000 clones, just under 80% seen once.

This chain uses TRBV6-4 with TRBJ2-1; 13 bases map to TRBD2. The clonotype originates from an adult in good health and CMV-seronegative. Sequencing was done on a sample of memory CD4+ T cells from blood. This chain's CDR3 is CASSEGLAGAGNEQFF. CDR3 DNA: TGTGCCAGCAGTGAAGGACTAGCGGGAGCAGGCAATGAGCAGTTCTTC.